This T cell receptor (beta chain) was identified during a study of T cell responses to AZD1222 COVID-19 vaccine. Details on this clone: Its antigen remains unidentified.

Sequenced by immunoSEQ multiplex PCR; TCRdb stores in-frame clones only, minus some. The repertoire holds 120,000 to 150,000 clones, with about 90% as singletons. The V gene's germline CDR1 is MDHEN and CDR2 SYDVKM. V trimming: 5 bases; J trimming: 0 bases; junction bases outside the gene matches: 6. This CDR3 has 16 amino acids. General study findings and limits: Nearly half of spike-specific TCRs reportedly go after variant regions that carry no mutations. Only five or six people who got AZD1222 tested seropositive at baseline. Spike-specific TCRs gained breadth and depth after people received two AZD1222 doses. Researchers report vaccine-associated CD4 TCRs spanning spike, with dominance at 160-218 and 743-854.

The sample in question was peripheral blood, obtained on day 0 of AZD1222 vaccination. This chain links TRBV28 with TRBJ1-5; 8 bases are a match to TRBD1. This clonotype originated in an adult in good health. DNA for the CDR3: TGTGCCAGCAGTCATGGGACAGGTTATAGCAATCAGCCCCAGCATTTT. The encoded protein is CASSHGTGYSNQPQHF.